These 3 T cell receptor beta chains were sequenced from one sample in a study of T cell responses to AZD1222 COVID-19 vaccine. Sequencing used immunoSEQ multiplex PCR; TCRdb keeps in-frame clones, though not all of them. This sample yields roughly 100,000 clones, of which around 80% are seen a single time; more than 4.5% belongs to the top ten. The sample was peripheral blood, taken on day 0 of AZD1222 vaccination. Source of these receptors: an adult in good health.

The rearrangement links TRBV10-3 to TRBJ2-1; TRBD2 matches at 13 bases. CDR1 and CDR2 (germline): ENHRY, SYGVKD. The CDR3 sequence is 14 residues long. V shed 4 bases, J shed 6 bases, and the junction held 0 bases outside the gene matches. CDR3 protein: CAISGTSGGNEQFF. In DNA, the CDR3 is TGTGCCATCAGTGGGACTAGCGGGGGCAATGAGCAGTTCTTC.

The genes are TRBV7-9 and TRBJ1-1; no definite D call. The V end lost 3 bases, the J end lost 1 base, and 6 bases lay between the germline ends. The CDR3 has 13 residues. Germline V gene lookup returns CDR1 SEHNR and CDR2 FQNEAQ (reference sequence). The CDR3 here is CASSFTPNTEAFF. CDR3 coding DNA: TGTGCCAGCAGCTTCACACCGAACACTGAAGCTTTCTTT.

V is TRBV27 and J is TRBJ2-3; TRBD1 agrees at 9 bases. V lost 7 bases, J lost 2 bases, and 13 bases stayed unmatched. The germline V gene has CDR1 MNHEY and CDR2 SMNVEV (reference sequence). The CDR3 runs 17 residues. The CDR3 is CASTQIQGALPTDTQYF. CDR3 DNA: TGTGCCAGCACCCAAATACAGGGGGCTCTTCCCACAGATACGCAGTATTTT.